The TCR beta chain described here comes from a study of blood T cell repertoires in COVID-19. Losses at the gene ends were 4 bases for V and 2 bases for J; bases not matched to a gene: 8. CDR1 is SGHRS and CDR2 is YFSETQ in the germline V gene. CDR3 size: 15 residues. Data came from immunoSEQ multiplex PCR; TCRdb stores just in-frame clones and leaves some out. The data contain approximately 150,000 clones, more than 65% of them singletons. This chain uses TRBV5-1 with TRBJ1-2; TRBD1 aligns across 7 bases. The sequenced sample was peripheral blood. The source of this sequence is a man between 65 and 85 years old with active or convalescent COVID-19. The CDR3 region is CASSNQLTGNYGYTF. CDR3 nucleotides: TGCGCCAGCAGCAATCAGCTGACAGGGAACTATGGCTACACCTTC.